These T cell receptor beta chains were read from a single sample in a study of blood T cell repertoires in COVID-19. Repertoires were generated with immunoSEQ multiplex PCR, while TCRdb's copy carries only in-frame clones and drops some. The sample holds tens of thousands of clones; around 90% are singletons and the top ten take around 5.2%. The sequenced material came from peripheral blood. These receptors all stem from a man between 60 and 75 years old with COVID-19, enrolled during active disease. Each CDR3 is given with its conserved first and last residue. D genes are given only for firm matches. Part of the rows lack a size; the others show once, few, many or a class for expanded clones.

j_call d_call clone_size v_call cdr3_aa cdr3_nt
TRBJ2-1 NA NA TRBV11-3 CASSLDSRHTQFF TGTGCCAGCAGCTTAGATTCGCGACATACGCAGTTCTTC
TRBJ2-3 NA NA TRBV5-1 CASSLDRDTQYF TGCGCCAGCAGCCTAGACAGAGATACGCAGTATTTT
TRBJ2-5 TRBD2 NA TRBV5-4 CASSPGLAGGLETQYF TGTGCCAGCAGCCCTGGACTAGCGGGAGGCTTAGAGACCCAGTACTTC
TRBJ2-7 TRBD2 few TRBV4-2 CASSRETGTSAYEQYF TGTGCCAGCAGCCGAGAAACCGGGACTAGCGCCTACGAGCAGTACTTC
TRBJ2-3 TRBD2 NA TRBV11-3 CASSRRGASGSGDTQYF TGTGCCAGCTCCCGACGGGGGGCTAGCGGGAGTGGAGATACGCAGTATTTT
TRBJ1-1 NA NA TRBV10-2 CASSGTMNTEAFF TGCGCCAGCAGCGGGACAATGAACACTGAAGCTTTCTTT
TRBJ2-7 TRBD1 NA TRBV19 CASNPTGRDSYEQYF TGTGCCAGTAACCCGACAGGGAGAGACTCCTACGAGCAGTACTTC
TRBJ2-7 NA NA TRBV19 CASSIGPGQNEQYF TGTGCCAGTAGTATAGGGCCAGGGCAGAACGAGCAGTACTTC
TRBJ2-1 NA NA TRBV3-1/TRBV3-2 CASSARGPRGNEQFF TGTGCCAGCAGCGCCCGCGGTCCTCGGGGCAATGAGCAGTTCTTC
TRBJ2-7 NA NA TRBV6-1 CASSERAAGWNEQYF TGTGCCAGCAGTGAACGTGCCGCGGGGTGGAACGAGCAGTACTTC
TRBJ1-1 TRBD1 NA TRBV5-1 CASSLTGGDTEAFF TGCGCCAGCAGCCTTACAGGGGGAGATACTGAAGCTTTCTTT
TRBJ2-7 TRBD1 NA TRBV5-1 CASSLRSGTDSYEQYF TGCGCCAGCAGCTTAAGGTCCGGGACAGACTCCTACGAGCAGTACTTC
TRBJ2-7 NA NA TRBV10-1 CASSGGLPYEQYF TGCGCCAGCAGTGGGGGACTCCCCTACGAGCAGTACTTC